The sequence of this T cell receptor beta chain was determined in a study of T cell clonality in common variable immunodeficiency. Findings of the study overall: CVID subjects shared fewer TCRbeta clones than healthy controls did.

The CDR3 is 15 amino acids. CDR1 and CDR2 (germline): SGHVS, FNYEAQ. V lost 5 bases to trimming and J lost 3 bases, with 13 bases between them. Produced via immunoSEQ multiplex PCR; TCRdb's table is partial and in-frame only. The sample includes tens of thousands of clones, none of them occurring once. In this sample, this clone turned up many times. What it recognizes is unknown. The read finishes 3 residues shy of the CDR3 end, and the germline J gene is used to complete it. The sequence came from a person aged 18 to 70 in good health. The chain uses TRBV7-6 and TRBJ2-2; possibly TRBD1 for D (6 bases). The sample taken for sequencing was peripheral blood mononuclear cells. The covered CDR3 bases are TGTGCCAGCAGCACGAGGACAGTGGACACCGGGGAG. This codes for CASSTRTVDTGE. The complete CDR3 sequence is CASSTRTVDTGELFF.